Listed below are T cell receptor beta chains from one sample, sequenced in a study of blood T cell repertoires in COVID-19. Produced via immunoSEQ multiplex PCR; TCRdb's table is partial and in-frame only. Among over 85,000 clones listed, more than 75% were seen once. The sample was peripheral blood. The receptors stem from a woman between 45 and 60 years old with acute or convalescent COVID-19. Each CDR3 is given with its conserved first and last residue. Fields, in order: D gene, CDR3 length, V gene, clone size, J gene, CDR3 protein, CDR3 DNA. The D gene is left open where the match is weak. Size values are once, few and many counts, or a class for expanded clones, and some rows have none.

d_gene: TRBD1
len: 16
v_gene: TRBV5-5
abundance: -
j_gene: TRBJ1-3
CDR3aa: CASSFFQGAAGNTIYF
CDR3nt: TGTGCCAGCAGCTTTTTCCAGGGGGCTGCTGGAAACACCATATATTTT

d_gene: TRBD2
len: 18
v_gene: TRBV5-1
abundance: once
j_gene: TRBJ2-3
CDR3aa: CASSHGLAGGPGTDTQYF
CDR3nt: TGCGCCAGCAGCCACGGACTAGCGGGAGGGCCGGGCACAGATACGCAGTATTTT

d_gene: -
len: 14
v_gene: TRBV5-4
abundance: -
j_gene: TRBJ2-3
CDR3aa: CASSSEVEGDTQYF
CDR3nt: TGTGCCAGCAGCTCCGAGGTTGAGGGAGATACGCAGTATTTT

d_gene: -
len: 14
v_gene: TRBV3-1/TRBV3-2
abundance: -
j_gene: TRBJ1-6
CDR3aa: CASRFGATNSPLHF
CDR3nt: TGTGCCAGCAGGTTTGGGGCTACGAATTCACCCCTCCACTTT

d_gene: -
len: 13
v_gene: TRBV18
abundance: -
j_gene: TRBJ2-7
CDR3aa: CASSAGLTYEQYF
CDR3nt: TGTGCCAGCTCCGCGGGACTTACCTACGAGCAGTACTTC

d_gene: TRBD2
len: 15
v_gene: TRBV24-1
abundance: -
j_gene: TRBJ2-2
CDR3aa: CATSDPSGNTGELFF
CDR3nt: TGTGCCACCAGTGATCCTAGCGGGAACACCGGGGAGCTGTTTTTT

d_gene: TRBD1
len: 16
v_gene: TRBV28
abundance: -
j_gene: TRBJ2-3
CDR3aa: CASSLWTGTSTDTQYF
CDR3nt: TGTGCCAGCAGTTTGTGGACAGGGACTAGCACAGATACGCAGTATTTT

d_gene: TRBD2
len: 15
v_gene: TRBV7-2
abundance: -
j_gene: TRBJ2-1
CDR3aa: CASSPSSGRSNEQFF
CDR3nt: TGTGCCAGCAGCCCTAGTAGCGGGAGAAGCAATGAGCAGTTCTTC

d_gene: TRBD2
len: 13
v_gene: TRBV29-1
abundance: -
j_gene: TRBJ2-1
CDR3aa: CSADRDYYNEQFF
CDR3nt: TGCAGCGCGGACCGGGACTACTACAATGAGCAGTTCTTC

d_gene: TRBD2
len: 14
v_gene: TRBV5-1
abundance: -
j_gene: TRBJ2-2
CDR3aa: CASASGRRIGELFF
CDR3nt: TGCGCCAGTGCTAGCGGGAGGCGTATCGGGGAGCTGTTTTTT

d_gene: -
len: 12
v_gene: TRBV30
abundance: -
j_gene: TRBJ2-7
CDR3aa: CAWMDNSYEQYF
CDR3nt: TGTGCCTGGATGGACAATTCCTACGAGCAGTACTTC

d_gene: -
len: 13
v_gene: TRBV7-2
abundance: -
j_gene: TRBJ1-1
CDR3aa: CASSQDYRVGAFF
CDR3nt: TGTGCCAGCAGCCAAGACTACAGGGTAGGAGCTTTCTTT

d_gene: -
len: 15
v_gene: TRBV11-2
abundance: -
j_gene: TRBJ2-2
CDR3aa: CASSFRTENTGELFF
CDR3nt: TGTGCCAGCAGCTTCAGGACAGAGAACACCGGGGAGCTGTTTTTT

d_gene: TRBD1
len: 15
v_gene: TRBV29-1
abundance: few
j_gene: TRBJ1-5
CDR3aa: CSVEIGGQGSQPQHF
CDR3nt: TGCAGCGTTGAAATAGGGGGACAGGGTTCGCAGCCCCAGCATTTT

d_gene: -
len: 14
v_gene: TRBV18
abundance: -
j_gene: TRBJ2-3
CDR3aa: CASSALGVTDTQYF
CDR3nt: TGTGCCAGCTCGGCGTTAGGGGTCACAGATACGCAGTATTTT

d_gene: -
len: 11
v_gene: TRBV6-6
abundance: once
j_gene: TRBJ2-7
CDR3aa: CASSDSYEQYF
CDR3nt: TGTGCCAGCAGTGACAGCTACGAGCAGTACTTC

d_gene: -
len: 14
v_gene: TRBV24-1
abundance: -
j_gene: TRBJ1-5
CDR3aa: CATSGQDSNQPQHF
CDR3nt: TGTGCCACCAGTGGGCAAGATAGCAATCAGCCCCAGCATTTT

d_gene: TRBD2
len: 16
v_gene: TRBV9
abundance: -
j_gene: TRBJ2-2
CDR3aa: CASSLASGRDTGELFF
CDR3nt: TGTGCCAGCAGCCTCGCCAGCGGGAGGGACACCGGGGAGCTGTTTTTT

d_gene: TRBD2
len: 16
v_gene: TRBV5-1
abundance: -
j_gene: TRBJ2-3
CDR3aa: CASSLALAGPLDTQYF
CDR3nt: TGCGCCAGCAGCTTGGCACTAGCGGGGCCCCTAGATACGCAGTATTTT

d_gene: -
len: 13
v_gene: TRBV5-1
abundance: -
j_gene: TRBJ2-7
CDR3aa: CASSPEAFYEQYF
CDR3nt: TGCGCCAGCAGCCCCGAGGCGTTCTACGAGCAGTACTTC

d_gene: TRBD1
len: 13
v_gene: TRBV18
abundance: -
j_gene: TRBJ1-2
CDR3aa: CASSPTGDGGYTF
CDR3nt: TGTGCCAGCTCACCGACAGGGGATGGGGGCTACACCTTC

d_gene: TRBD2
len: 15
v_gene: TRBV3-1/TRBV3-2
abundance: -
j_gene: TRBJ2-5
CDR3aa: CASSRARREGETQYF
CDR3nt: TGTGCCAGCAGCCGGGCTCGGCGGGAGGGAGAGACCCAGTACTTC

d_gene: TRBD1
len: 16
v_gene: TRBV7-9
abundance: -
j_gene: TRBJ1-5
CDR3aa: CASSARDRNSNQPQHF
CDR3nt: TGTGCCAGCAGCGCCCGGGACAGAAATAGCAATCAGCCCCAGCATTTT

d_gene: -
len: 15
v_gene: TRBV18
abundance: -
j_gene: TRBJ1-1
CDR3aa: CATSQQRGMNTEAFF
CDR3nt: TGTGCCACCTCACAGCAACGAGGCATGAACACTGAAGCTTTCTTT

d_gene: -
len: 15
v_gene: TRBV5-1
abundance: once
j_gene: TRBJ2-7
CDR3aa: CASSLEHGSGYEQYF
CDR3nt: TGCGCCAGCAGCTTGGAACACGGGTCCGGTTACGAGCAGTACTTC

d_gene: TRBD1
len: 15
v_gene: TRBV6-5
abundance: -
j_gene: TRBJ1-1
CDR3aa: CASSYSGGAGTEAFF
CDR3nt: TGTGCCAGCAGTTACTCAGGGGGCGCCGGCACTGAAGCTTTCTTT

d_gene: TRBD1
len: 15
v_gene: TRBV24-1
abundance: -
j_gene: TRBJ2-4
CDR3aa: CATSVSQGSKNIQYF
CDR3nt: TGTGCCACCAGTGTATCACAGGGGTCCAAAAACATTCAGTACTTC

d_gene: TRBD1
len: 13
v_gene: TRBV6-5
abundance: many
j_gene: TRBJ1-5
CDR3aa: CASSRDRGEPQHF
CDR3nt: TGTGCCAGCAGTCGCGACAGGGGGGAGCCCCAGCATTTT

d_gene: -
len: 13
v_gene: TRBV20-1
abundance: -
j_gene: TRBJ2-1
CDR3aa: CSASQSGVHEQFF
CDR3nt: TGCAGTGCTAGTCAGTCAGGGGTCCATGAGCAGTTCTTC

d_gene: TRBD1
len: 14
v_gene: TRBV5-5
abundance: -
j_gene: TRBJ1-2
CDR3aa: CASSYTGQAVGYTF
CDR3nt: TGTGCCAGCAGCTATACGGGACAGGCGGTTGGCTACACCTTC

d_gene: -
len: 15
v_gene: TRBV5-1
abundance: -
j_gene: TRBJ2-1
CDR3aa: CASSSGGRDGDEQFF
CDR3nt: TGCGCCAGCAGCTCCGGTGGGCGGGACGGCGATGAGCAGTTCTTC

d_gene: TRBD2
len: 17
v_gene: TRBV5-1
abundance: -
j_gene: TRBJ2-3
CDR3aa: CASSIGLAGVGTDTQYF
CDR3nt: TGCGCCAGCAGCATCGGACTAGCGGGAGTGGGCACAGATACGCAGTATTTT

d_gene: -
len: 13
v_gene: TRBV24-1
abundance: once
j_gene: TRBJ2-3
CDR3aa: CATRAPIRDTQYF
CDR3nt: TGTGCCACCCGAGCTCCTATTAGAGATACGCAGTATTTT

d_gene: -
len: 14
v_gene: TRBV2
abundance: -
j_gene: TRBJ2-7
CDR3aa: CASSTTRGSYEQYF
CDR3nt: TGTGCCAGCAGTACGACTAGGGGCTCCTACGAGCAGTACTTC

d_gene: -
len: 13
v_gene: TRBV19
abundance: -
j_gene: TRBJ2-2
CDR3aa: CASSTQGIGELFF
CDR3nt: TGTGCCAGTAGTACACAGGGTATCGGGGAGCTGTTTTTT

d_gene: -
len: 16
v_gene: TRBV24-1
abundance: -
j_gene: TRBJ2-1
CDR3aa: CATSDLGGPGGNEQFF
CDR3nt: TGTGCCACCAGTGATTTGGGGGGCCCGGGGGGCAATGAGCAGTTCTTC

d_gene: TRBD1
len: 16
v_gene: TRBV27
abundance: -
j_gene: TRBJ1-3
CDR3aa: CARQGERGVSGNTIYF
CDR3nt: TGTGCCAGACAGGGGGAAAGAGGGGTCTCTGGAAACACCATATATTTT

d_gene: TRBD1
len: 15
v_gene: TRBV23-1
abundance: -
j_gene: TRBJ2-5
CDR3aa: CASSQWDREEETQYF
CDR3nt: TGCGCCAGCAGTCAATGGGACAGGGAAGAAGAGACCCAGTACTTC

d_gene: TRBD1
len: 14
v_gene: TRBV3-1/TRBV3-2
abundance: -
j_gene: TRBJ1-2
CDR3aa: CASSRGQGGYGYTF
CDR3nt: TGTGCCAGCAGCCGCGGACAGGGTGGCTATGGCTACACCTTC

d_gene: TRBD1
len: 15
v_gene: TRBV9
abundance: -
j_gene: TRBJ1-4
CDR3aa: CASSASPGQGEKLFF
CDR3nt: TGTGCCAGCAGCGCGAGCCCGGGACAGGGCGAAAAACTGTTTTTT